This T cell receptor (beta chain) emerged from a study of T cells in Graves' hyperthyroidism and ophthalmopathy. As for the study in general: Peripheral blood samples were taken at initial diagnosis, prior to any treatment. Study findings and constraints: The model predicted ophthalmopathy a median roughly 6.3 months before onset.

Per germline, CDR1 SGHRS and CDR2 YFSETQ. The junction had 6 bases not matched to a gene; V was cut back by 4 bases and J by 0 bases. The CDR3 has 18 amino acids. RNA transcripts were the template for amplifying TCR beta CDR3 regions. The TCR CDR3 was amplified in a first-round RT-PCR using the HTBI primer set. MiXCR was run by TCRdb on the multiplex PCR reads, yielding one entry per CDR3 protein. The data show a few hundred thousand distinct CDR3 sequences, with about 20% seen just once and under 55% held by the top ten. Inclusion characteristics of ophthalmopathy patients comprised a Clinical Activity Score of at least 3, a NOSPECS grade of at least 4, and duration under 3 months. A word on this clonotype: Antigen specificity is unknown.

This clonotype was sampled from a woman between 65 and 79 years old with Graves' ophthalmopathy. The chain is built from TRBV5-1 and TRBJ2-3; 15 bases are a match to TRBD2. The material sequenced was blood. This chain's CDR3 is CASSHGLAGGFSTDTQYF. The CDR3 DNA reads TGCGCCAGCAGCCATGGACTAGCGGGAGGGTTTAGCACAGATACGCAGTATTTT.